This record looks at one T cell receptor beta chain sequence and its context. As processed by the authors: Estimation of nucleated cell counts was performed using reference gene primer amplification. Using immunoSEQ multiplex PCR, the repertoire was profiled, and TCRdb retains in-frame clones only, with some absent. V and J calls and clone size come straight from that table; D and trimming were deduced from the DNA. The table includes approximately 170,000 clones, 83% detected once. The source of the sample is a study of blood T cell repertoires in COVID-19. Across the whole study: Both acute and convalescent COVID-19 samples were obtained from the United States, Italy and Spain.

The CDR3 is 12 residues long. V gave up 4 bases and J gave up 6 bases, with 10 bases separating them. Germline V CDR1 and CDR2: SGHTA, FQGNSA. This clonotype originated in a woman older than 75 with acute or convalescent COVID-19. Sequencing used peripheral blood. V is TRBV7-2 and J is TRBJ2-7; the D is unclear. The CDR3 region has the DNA TGTGCCAGCAGCTCAGGCCTGGGCGAGCAGTACTTC. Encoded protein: CASSSGLGEQYF.